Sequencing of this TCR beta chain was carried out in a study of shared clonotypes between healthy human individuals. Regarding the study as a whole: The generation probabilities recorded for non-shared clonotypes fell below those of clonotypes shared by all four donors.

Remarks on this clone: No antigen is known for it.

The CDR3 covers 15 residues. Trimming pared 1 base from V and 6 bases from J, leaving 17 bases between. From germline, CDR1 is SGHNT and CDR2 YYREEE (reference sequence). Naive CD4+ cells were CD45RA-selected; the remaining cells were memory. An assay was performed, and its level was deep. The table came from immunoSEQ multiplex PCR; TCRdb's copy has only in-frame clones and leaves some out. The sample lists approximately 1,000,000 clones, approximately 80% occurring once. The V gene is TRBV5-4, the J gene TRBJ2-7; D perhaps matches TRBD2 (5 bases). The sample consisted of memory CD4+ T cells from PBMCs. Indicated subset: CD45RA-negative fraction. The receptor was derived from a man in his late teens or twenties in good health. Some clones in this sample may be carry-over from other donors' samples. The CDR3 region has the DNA TGTGCCAGCAGCTTGCCGGGGTCGGGTTTGGGCGAGCAGTACTTC. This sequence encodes CASSLPGSGLGEQYF.